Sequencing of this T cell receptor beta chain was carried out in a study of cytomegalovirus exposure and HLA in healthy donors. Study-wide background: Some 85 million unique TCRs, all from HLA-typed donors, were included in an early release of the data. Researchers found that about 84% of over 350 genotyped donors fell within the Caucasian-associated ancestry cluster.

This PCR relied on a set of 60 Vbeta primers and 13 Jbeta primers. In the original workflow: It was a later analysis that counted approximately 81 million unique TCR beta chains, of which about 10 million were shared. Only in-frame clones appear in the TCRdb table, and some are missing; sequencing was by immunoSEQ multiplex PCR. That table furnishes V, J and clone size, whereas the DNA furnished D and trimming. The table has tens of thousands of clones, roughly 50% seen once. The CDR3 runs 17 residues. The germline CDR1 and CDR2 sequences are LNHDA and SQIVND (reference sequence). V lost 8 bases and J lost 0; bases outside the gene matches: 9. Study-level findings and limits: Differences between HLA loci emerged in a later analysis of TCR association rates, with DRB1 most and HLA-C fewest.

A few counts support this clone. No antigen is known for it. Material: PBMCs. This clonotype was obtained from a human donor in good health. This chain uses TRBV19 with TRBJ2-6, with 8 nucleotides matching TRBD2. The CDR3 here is CASRSGGSGSGANVLTF. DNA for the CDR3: TGTGCCAGTCGTTCGGGGGGGTCGGGCTCTGGGGCCAACGTCCTGACTTTC.